This T cell receptor (beta chain) was documented in a study of early T cells in non-severe SARS-CoV-2 infection. Study-wide background: Sequencing of unsorted whole blood was done on bulk RNA, leaving chains unpaired. Findings and caveats of the study: Private and CD4 specificities were missed by VDJdb matching, skewed to anti-spike CD8.

Unique molecular identifiers tagged individual cDNA molecules. TCRdb used MiXCR to reprocess the 5' RACE reads, holding one entry per CDR3 protein. The repertoire holds about 66,000 distinct CDR3 sequences, under 15% seen once, with about 8% in the top ten. V was trimmed by 7 bases and J by 2 bases, leaving 15 bases between them. This CDR3 region has 15 residues. With regard to this clonotype: No antigen is known for it.

V is TRBV12-3 or TRBV12-4 and J is TRBJ1-5; the D is unclear. The TCR comes from an adult who was a healthcare worker with PCR-confirmed SARS-CoV-2 infection or an uninfected control (not recorded which). Sequenced input: whole blood. CDR3 coding DNA: TGTGCCAGCACTAGAGGCCCGTACGGCAATCAGCCCCAGCATTTT. It encodes CASTRGPYGNQPQHF.